This T cell receptor (beta chain) stems from a study of T cell repertoires in cytomegalovirus infection. For the study at large: Recently identified HLA-C-restricted CMV epitopes were used, and well-studied HLA-B-restricted CMV epitopes were used as well. The public TCR beta signatures pointed to both CMV infection and matching HLA type.

Study-level points and caveats: Ex vivo, HLA-C-restricted CMV-specific TCR beta clonotypes prevailed over the rest of the response. CMV carriers with the relevant HLA were identified by cumulative public TCR beta family frequency.

Remarks on this clonotype: Antigen unknown.

V lost 5 bases, J lost 6 bases, and 11 bases stayed unmatched. There are 14 residues in the CDR3. Germline V lookup: CDR1 DFQATT, CDR2 SNEGSKA (reference sequence). TCRdb processed the reads anew with MiXCR; each CDR3 protein has one entry. The table shows about 570,000 distinct CDR3 sequences, with roughly 42% occurring only once. The source is a human donor in good health (CMV status not recorded). Some clones in this sample may be carry-over from other donors' samples. The material sequenced was cultured PBMCs, taken from culture after CMV antigen stimulation. The chain is built from TRBV20-1 and TRBJ2-7; 9 positions agree with TRBD1. The CDR3 loop reads CSAHSGTGPVEQYF. CDR3 nucleotides: TGCAGTGCTCACTCCGGGACAGGGCCCGTCGAGCAGTACTTC.